Below, 22 T cell receptor beta chains from the same sample are listed, as sequenced in a study of blood T cell repertoires in COVID-19. Here immunoSEQ multiplex PCR was the method, and the copy in TCRdb shows in-frame clones only, minus some. The repertoire has some 130,000 clones, around 83% of them found once; the top ten carry around 15%. The sample consisted of peripheral blood. The receptors originated from a woman aged 45-60 years with acute or convalescent COVID-19.

The J gene is TRBJ2-3, the V gene TRBV29-1; 9 bases fit TRBD2. V dropped 3 bases and J dropped 4; count of bases not matched to a gene: 8. This CDR3 region has 15 residues. Germline V gives CDR1 SQVTM, CDR2 ANQGSEA. The CDR3 loop reads CSVEGRGGASDTQYF. The CDR3 nucleotides are TGCAGCGTTGAGGGGCGGGGGGGCGCCTCAGATACGCAGTATTTT.

The CDR3 is CASRRGLAGFFEYEQYF. In DNA, the CDR3 is TGCGCCAGCAGACGAGGACTAGCGGGGTTTTTCGAGTACGAGCAGTACTTC. This chain uses TRBV5-1 with TRBJ2-7, with 12 nucleotides matching TRBD2. V shed 5 bases and J 4 bases; nucleotides not matched to a gene: 13. The germline CDR1 and CDR2 sequences are SGHRS and YFSETQ. The CDR3 is made up of 17 amino acids.

The chain joins TRBV18 to TRBJ1-1; TRBD1 aligns across 8 bases. The CDR3 extends over 13 amino acids. Germline CDR1 KGHSH, CDR2 LQKENI. V was clipped by 6 bases and J by 4 bases; unmatched bases: 4. CDR3 DNA: TGTGCCAGCTCCCAGGGGGCCGCCACTGAAGCTTTCTTT. This encodes CASSQGAATEAFF.

This chain links TRBV19 with TRBJ2-4, with 7 bases lining up with TRBD1. The CDR3 extends over 12 amino acids. Looked up from germline, CDR1 is LNHDA and CDR2 is SQIVND (reference sequence). V dropped 7 bases and J dropped 12; count of bases not matched to a gene: 9. The CDR3: CASTARTGTQYF. The CDR3 region has the DNA TGTGCCAGTACGGCCCGGACAGGAACTCAGTACTTC.

The chain joins TRBV6-1 to TRBJ1-2; 10 nucleotides align to TRBD1. V shed 2 bases, J shed 6 bases, and the junction held 9 bases outside the gene matches. The CDR3 is 16 amino acids. CDR1 is MNHNS and CDR2 is SASEGT in the germline V gene. The CDR3 loop is CASSETGQGNRDGYTF. DNA for the CDR3: TGTGCCAGCAGTGAAACGGGACAGGGGAATAGGGATGGCTACACCTTC.

The chain employs TRBV30 and TRBJ1-1; 7 nucleotides line up with TRBD1. Germline loops: CDR1 GTSNPN, CDR2 SVGIG (reference sequence). V dropped 5 bases and J dropped 1; count of bases not matched to a gene: 7. The CDR3 is 14 residues long. CDR3 in DNA: TGTGCCTGGGACGACAGGGATTGGAACACTGAAGCTTTCTTT. Protein: CAWDDRDWNTEAFF.

This chain's CDR3 is CASSPRYPREDTIYF. The CDR3, as DNA: TGTGCCAGCAGTCCCCGTTACCCAAGGGAGGACACCATATATTTT. V is TRBV27 and J is TRBJ1-3, with D unresolved. Germline CDR1 is MNHEY and CDR2 is SMNVEV (reference sequence). The CDR3 covers 15 residues. Trimming left V 5 bases short and J 8 bases short, with 19 bases between.

A few counts support this clone. The chain uses TRBV10-2 and TRBJ1-2; the match to TRBD1 covers 10 bases. The V and J ends lost 0 bases and 6 bases, in that order; junction bases with no gene match: 7. CDR1 is WSHSY and CDR2 is SAAADI in the germline V gene. This CDR3 spans 16 amino acids. CDR3 residues: CASSESPGTGVNGYTF. As DNA, the CDR3 is TGCGCCAGCAGTGAGTCGCCCGGGACAGGGGTGAATGGCTACACCTTC.

The chain uses TRBV3-1 (or the pseudogene TRBV3-2) and TRBJ2-7; tentatively, D is TRBD2 (6 bases). V was clipped by 3 bases and J by 3 bases, with 18 bases between them. Germline CDR1 is LGHDT and CDR2 is YNNKEL (reference sequence). This CDR3 is built from 16 residues. The CDR3 coding sequence is TGTGCCAGCAGCCAGATAAGGACTACATCGCGCTACGAGCAGTACTTC. Protein: CASSQIRTTSRYEQYF.

This clone was detected once. The chain uses TRBV3-1 (or the pseudogene TRBV3-2) and TRBJ2-2, with D unclear. With 4 bases removed from V and 6 bases from J, the gap between germline ends came to 9 bases. The germline gives CDR1 LGHDT, CDR2 YNNKEL (reference sequence). The CDR3 has 13 amino acids. CDR3 amino acids: CASSRLIAGELFF. Written as DNA, the CDR3 is TGTGCCAGCAGCCGCCTGATAGCCGGGGAGCTGTTTTTT.

The chain is built from TRBV12-3 or TRBV12-4 and TRBJ2-1; the D is unclear. Trimming removed 7 bases at V and 0 bases at J, with 4 bases between. This CDR3 spans 12 amino acids. CDR3 nucleotides: TGTGCCAGCACCCTCTCCTACAATGAGCAGTTCTTC. Protein: CASTLSYNEQFF.

The V gene is TRBV6-5, the J gene TRBJ2-1, with D perhaps matching TRBD1 (6 bases). The V end lost 5 bases, the J end lost 7 bases, and 15 bases lay between the germline ends. CDR1 is MNHEY and CDR2 is SVGAGI in the germline V gene. This CDR3 region has 14 residues. CDR3 loop: CASSPRTDGNEQFF. CDR3 coding DNA: TGTGCCAGCAGTCCCCGGACAGACGGTAATGAGCAGTTCTTC.

The chain links TRBV27 to TRBJ1-4; D might be TRBD1 (6 bases). CDR1 and CDR2 from the germline V gene are MNHEY and SMNVEV (reference sequence). Trimming removed 5 bases from V and 4 bases from J, with 11 bases in between. The CDR3 covers 14 residues. CDR3 residues: CASSIRGGNEKLFF. As DNA, the CDR3 is TGTGCCAGCAGTATAAGGGGGGGTAATGAAAAACTGTTTTTT.

The chain joins TRBV3-1 (or the pseudogene TRBV3-2) to TRBJ2-1; 12 bases match TRBD2. There are 16 residues in the CDR3. Germline V gives CDR1 LGHDT, CDR2 YNNKEL (reference sequence). J lost 6 bases, V lost 6 bases, and 9 bases had no gene match. CDR3 protein: CASSHALLAGGNEQFF. Written as DNA, the CDR3 is TGTGCCAGCAGTCACGCTTTACTAGCGGGGGGCAATGAGCAGTTCTTC.

V and J are TRBV5-6 and TRBJ1-2; TRBD1 is a possible D gene (6 bases). The V end was cut by 4 bases, the J end by 2 bases, with 18 bases between. The CDR3 totals 16 residues. The germline V gene encodes CDR1 SGHDT and CDR2 YYEEEE. This chain's CDR3 is CASSVGNREANYGYTF. The CDR3 DNA follows: TGTGCCAGCAGCGTAGGTAACAGGGAAGCGAACTATGGCTACACCTTC.

The chain carries TRBV19 and TRBJ2-4; possibly TRBD2 for D (5 bases). The CDR3 is made up of 16 amino acids. CDR1 is LNHDA, CDR2 SQIVND, per germline (reference sequence). The ends were cut back, 4 bases at V and 7 bases at J, with 20 bases in the middle. The CDR3 reads CASSNLAQSGSNIQYF. The CDR3 DNA reads TGTGCCAGTAGTAACTTGGCACAGTCGGGGTCGAACATTCAGTACTTC.

The genes are TRBV6-5 and TRBJ1-1; 7 nucleotides line up with TRBD1. V shed 5 bases and J 0 bases; nucleotides not matched to a gene: 3. There are 14 residues in the CDR3. Germline CDR1 MNHEY, CDR2 SVGAGI. CDR3 coding DNA: TGTGCCAGCAGTATCGACAGGGTGAACACTGAAGCTTTCTTT. This translates into CASSIDRVNTEAFF.

V is TRBV5-5 and J is TRBJ2-2; a possible D gene is TRBD2 (5 bases). V was pared by 5 bases and J by 5 bases, with 13 bases between. This CDR3 is 14 amino acids long. Germline assignment: CDR1 SGHKS and CDR2 YYEKEE (reference sequence). The CDR3 sequence: CASSRGFRTGELFF. The DNA of the CDR3 is TGTGCCAGCAGTCGGGGATTCCGAACCGGGGAGCTGTTTTTT.

Turning to this clone: A much larger clone lies a single base off, so this may be a read error. The V call is TRBV12-3 or TRBV12-4, the J call TRBJ2-1; no clear D. The V end was cut by 8 bases, the J end by 3 bases, with 5 bases between. The length of the CDR3 is 11 residues. The CDR3 DNA is TGTGCCAGCGCGGACTACAATGAGCAGTTCTTC. Its protein product is CASADYNEQFF.

The sample holds one count of this clone. V gene TRBV6-5 combines with J gene TRBJ1-1, with a weak D call TRBD1 (6 bases). In germline, CDR1 is MNHEY, CDR2 SVGAGI. Trimming shortened V by 4 bases and J by 5 bases, and 20 bases separated the two germline ends. The CDR3 spans 16 residues. The CDR3 reads CASSSPTGTRGTEAFF. The CDR3 DNA reads TGTGCCAGCAGTTCTCCGACCGGAACAAGGGGGACTGAAGCTTTCTTT.

The chain links TRBV10-3 to TRBJ1-4; D may be TRBD1 (5 bases). CDR3 length: 15 residues. Germline lookup yields CDR1 ENHRY and CDR2 SYGVKD. The ends were cut back, 3 bases at V and 0 bases at J, with 8 bases in the middle. CDR3 nucleotide sequence: TGTGCCATCAGTGAAGGGGCGGCAACTAATGAAAAACTGTTTTTT. The encoded protein is CAISEGAATNEKLFF.

This clone appeared a few times. The chain is built from TRBV19 and TRBJ2-6, with no clear D. Germline V gives CDR1 LNHDA, CDR2 SQIVND (reference sequence). The CDR3 runs 16 residues. V was trimmed by 4 bases and J by 2 bases, leaving 12 bases between them. The CDR3, as DNA: TGTGCCAGTAGTACCAGGATGCGCGCTGGGGCCAACGTCCTGACTTTC. This translates into CASSTRMRAGANVLTF.